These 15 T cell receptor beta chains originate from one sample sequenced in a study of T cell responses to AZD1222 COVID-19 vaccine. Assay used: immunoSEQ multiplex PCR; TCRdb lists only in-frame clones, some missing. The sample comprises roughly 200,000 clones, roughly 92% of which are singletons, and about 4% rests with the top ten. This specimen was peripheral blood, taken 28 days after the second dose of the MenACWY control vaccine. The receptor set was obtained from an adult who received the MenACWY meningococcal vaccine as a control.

Here the CDR3 DNA reads TGTGCCAGCAGCAGCGTCAGGGACCCACCAGATACGCAGTATTTT. Its protein is CASSSVRDPPDTQYF. The chain has TRBV6-2 or TRBV6-3 and TRBJ2-3, with D possibly called TRBD1 or TRBD2 (5 bases each). V lost 6 bases, J lost 4 bases, and 17 bases lay in between. The germline V gene has CDR1 MNHEY and CDR2 SVGEGT. The CDR3 has 15 amino acids.

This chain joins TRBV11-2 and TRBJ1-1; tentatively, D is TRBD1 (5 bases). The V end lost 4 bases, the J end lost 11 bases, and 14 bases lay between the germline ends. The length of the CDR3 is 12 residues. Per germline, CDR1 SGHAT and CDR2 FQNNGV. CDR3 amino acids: CASSSFGEGAFF. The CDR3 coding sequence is TGTGCCAGCAGCTCCTTTGGGGAGGGGGCTTTCTTT.

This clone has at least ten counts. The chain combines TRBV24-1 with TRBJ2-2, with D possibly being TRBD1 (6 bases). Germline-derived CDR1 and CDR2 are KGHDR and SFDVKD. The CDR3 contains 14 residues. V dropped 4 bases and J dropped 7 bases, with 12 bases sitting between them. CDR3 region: CATSEQQGYGELFF. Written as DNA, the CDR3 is TGTGCCACCAGTGAGCAACAGGGCTACGGGGAGCTGTTTTTT.

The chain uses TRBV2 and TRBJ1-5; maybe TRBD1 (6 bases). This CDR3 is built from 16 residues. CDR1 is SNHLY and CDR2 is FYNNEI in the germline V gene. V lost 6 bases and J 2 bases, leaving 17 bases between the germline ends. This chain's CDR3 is CASRGSQGAGNQPQHF. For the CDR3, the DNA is TGTGCCAGCAGGGGTTCACAGGGTGCGGGCAATCAGCCCCAGCATTTT.

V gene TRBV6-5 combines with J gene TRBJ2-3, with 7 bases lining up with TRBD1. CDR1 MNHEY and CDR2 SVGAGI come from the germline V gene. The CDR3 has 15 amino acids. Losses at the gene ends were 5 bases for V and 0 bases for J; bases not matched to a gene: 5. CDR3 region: CASSTGASSTDTQYF. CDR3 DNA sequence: TGTGCCAGCAGTACAGGGGCCTCTAGCACAGATACGCAGTATTTT.

The CDR3 bases are TGCGCCAGCAGCACTACAGGGGGCTCCTATGGCTACACCTTC. Protein sequence: CASSTTGGSYGYTF. V gene TRBV5-1 combines with J gene TRBJ1-2; 9 bases align to TRBD1. The CDR3 is 14 amino acids. Germline V gives CDR1 SGHRS, CDR2 YFSETQ. J gave up 4 bases and V 4 bases, and 5 bases lay outside the gene matches.

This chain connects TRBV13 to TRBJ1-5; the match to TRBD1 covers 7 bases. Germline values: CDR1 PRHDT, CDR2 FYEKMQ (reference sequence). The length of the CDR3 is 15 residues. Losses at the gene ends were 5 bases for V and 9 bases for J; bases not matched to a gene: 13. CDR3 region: CASSERQGLGTPQHF. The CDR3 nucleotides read TGTGCCAGCAGCGAACGACAGGGTTTAGGAACGCCCCAGCATTTT.

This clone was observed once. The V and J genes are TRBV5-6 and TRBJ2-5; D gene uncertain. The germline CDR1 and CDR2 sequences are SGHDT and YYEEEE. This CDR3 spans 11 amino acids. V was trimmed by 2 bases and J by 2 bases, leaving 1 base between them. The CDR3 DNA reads TGTGCCAGCAGCTTTCAAGAGACCCAGTACTTC. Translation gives CASSFQETQYF. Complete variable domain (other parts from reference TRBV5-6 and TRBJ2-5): DAGVTQSPTHLIKTRGQQVTLRCSPKSGHDTVSWYQQALGQGPQFIFQYYEEEERQRGNFPDRFSGHQFPNYSSELNVNALLLGDSALYLCASSFQETQYFGPGTRLLVL.

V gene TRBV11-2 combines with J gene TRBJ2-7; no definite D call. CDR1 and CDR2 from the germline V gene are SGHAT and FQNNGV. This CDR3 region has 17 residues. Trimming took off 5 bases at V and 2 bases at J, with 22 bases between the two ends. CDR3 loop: CASSVVIRVPVAYEQYF. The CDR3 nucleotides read TGTGCCAGCAGCGTAGTCATCCGGGTCCCGGTCGCCTACGAGCAGTACTTC.

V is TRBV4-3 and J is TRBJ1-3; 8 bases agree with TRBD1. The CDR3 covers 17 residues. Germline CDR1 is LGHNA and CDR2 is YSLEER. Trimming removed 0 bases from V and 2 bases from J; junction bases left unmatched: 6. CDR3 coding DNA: TGCGCCAGCAGCCAAGAACCGCAGGGGGCAGCTGGAAACACCATATATTTT. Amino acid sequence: CASSQEPQGAAGNTIYF.

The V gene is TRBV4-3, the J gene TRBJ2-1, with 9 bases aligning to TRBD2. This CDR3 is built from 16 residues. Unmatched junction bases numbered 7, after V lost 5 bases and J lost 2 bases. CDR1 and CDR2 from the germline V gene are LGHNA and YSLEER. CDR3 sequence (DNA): TGCGCCAGCAGCTTACAGCGGGAGGCCCCCTACAATGAGCAGTTCTTC. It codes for CASSLQREAPYNEQFF.

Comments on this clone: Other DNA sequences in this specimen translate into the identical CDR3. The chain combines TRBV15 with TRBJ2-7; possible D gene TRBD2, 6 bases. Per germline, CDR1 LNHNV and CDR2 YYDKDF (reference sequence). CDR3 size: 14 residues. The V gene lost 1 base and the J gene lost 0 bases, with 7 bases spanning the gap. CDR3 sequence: CATSRVGGSYEQYF. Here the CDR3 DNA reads TGTGCCACCAGCAGAGTCGGGGGCTCCTACGAGCAGTACTTC.

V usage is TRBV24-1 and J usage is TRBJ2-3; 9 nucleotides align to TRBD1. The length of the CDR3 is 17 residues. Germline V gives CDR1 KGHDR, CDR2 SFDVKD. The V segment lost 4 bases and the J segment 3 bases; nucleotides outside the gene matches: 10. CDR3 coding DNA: TGTGCCACCAGTGACCCTAAACCGGGACAGGGTACAGATACGCAGTATTTT. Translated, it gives CATSDPKPGQGTDTQYF.

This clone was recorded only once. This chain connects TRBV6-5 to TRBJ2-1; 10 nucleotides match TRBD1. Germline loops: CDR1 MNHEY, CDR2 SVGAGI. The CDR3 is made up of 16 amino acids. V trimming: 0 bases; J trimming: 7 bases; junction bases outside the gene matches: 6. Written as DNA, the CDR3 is TGTGCCAGCAGTTACTCGACAGGGGGCTCGGTTAATGAGCAGTTCTTC. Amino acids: CASSYSTGGSVNEQFF.

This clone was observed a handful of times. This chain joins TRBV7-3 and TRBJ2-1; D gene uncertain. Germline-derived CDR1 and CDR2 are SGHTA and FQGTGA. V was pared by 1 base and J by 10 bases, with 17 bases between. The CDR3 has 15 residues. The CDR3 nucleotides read TGTGCCAGCAGCTTAAGTAGTCAACCCCCCAGGGAGCAGTTCTTC. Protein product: CASSLSSQPPREQFF.